The 27 T cell receptor beta chains below all came from one sample that was sequenced in a study of regulatory T cells in long-lasting Graves disease. Assembly of TCR beta libraries relied on iRepertoire HTBI primers together with Arm-PCR of CDR3 regions. TCRdb re-analysed the multiplex PCR reads in MiXCR, keeping a single row per CDR3 protein. The sample contains about 220,000 distinct CDR3 sequences, approximately 19% of which appear only once. The sample's time point: newly diagnosed GD, antithyroid drugs for less than 3 months. The TCR library was made from RNA that had been extracted from PBMCs in TRIzol. These sequences were also reported in another study, on T cells in Graves' hyperthyroidism and ophthalmopathy.

Sequences were derived from peripheral blood mononuclear cells (PBMCs), sampled at new diagnosis, from a patient treated with antithyroid drugs. These receptors all come from a woman in her twenties or thirties with Graves disease.

This clonotype was observed at least ten times. Germline is not matched at one junction end, which may reflect a read error. The chain combines TRBV29-1 with TRBJ2-3; D may be TRBD1 (7 bases). The germline CDR1 and CDR2 sequences are SQVTM and ANQGSEA. The CDR3 loop spans 10 amino acids. The CDR3 here is CSVASQGGGF. In DNA form, the CDR3 reads TGCAGCGTCGCGAGCCAGGGGGGCGGTTTT.

This clonotype was picked up many times. The chain couples TRBV7-9 to TRBJ2-2, with 10 bases fitting TRBD1. V was clipped by 10 bases and J by 6 bases; unmatched bases: 8. CDR3 length: 14 residues. Per the germline V gene, CDR1 is SEHNR and CDR2 is FQNEAQ (reference sequence). Written as DNA, the CDR3 is TGTGCCACCAAGGACAGGGGGAATGCCGGGGAGCTGTTTTTT. This encodes CATKDRGNAGELFF.

Many counts were recorded for this clonotype. V and J are TRBV7-2 and TRBJ1-2, with TRBD1 as a possible D gene (5 bases). The germline CDR1 and CDR2 sequences are SGHTA and FQGNSA. This CDR3 region has 17 residues. V was pared by 1 base and J by 1 base, with 16 bases between. CDR3: CASSLEGRRDSNYGYTF. CDR3 sequence (DNA): TGTGCCAGCAGCTTAGAAGGCCGCAGGGATAGTAACTATGGCTACACCTTC.

The sample holds many counts of this clonotype. The chain has TRBV6-1 and TRBJ1-1; D remains ambiguous. The germline V gene encodes CDR1 MNHNS and CDR2 SASEGT. V was pared by 8 bases and J by 1 base, with 14 bases between. The CDR3 totals 14 residues. The CDR3 DNA is TGTGCCAGCCAATTCCGCCCTAAGAACACTGAAGCTTTCTTT. Residues: CASQFRPKNTEAFF.

This clonotype occurred many times. V gene TRBV5-1 combines with J gene TRBJ2-5; TRBD1 matches at 9 bases. V was pared by 4 bases and J by 5 bases, with 15 bases of the junction left unmatched. Germline CDR1 reads SGHRS; CDR2 reads YFSETQ. This CDR3 is 17 amino acids long. CDR3 region: CASSLFPQGAQGETQYF. CDR3 nucleotides: TGCGCCAGCAGCCTATTCCCACAGGGGGCACAGGGGGAGACCCAGTACTTC. Variable domain in full (rest from reference TRBV5-1 and TRBJ2-5): KAGVTQTPRYLIKTRGQQVTLSCSPISGHRSVSWYQQTPGQGLQFLFEYFSETQRNKGNFPGRFSGRQFSNSRSEMNVSTLELGDSALYLCASSLFPQGAQGETQYFGPGTRLLVL.

This clonotype occurred many times. The chain uses TRBV6-1 and TRBJ2-7; 9 bases are a match to TRBD1. The CDR3 length is 15 residues. The germline V gene encodes CDR1 MNHNS and CDR2 SASEGT. V lost 1 base and J lost 5; bases outside the gene matches: 6. In DNA, the CDR3 is TGTGCCAGCAGTGAAGAGGGACAGGGAGGCCACGAGCAGTACTTC. This gives the protein CASSEEGQGGHEQYF.

This clonotype was detected many times. V is TRBV7-6 and J is TRBJ2-6; D uncertain. V was pared by 5 bases and J by 3 bases, with 14 bases between. Germline loops: CDR1 SGHVS, CDR2 FNYEAQ. This CDR3 is 16 amino acids long. Written as DNA, the CDR3 is TGTGCCAGCAGCCCCGCAGGCCCTGGTGGGGCCAACGTCCTGACTTTC. It specifies CASSPAGPGGANVLTF.

Worth noting for this clonotype: A far larger clone is off by one base, so a read error is likely. V gene TRBV6-2 or TRBV6-3 combines with J gene TRBJ1-1, with 8 bases matching TRBD1. J lost 4 bases, V lost 6 bases, and 4 bases had no gene match. The CDR3 covers 13 residues. In germline, CDR1 is MNHEY, CDR2 SVGEGT. This CDR3 is CASRQGGSTEAFF. Here the CDR3 DNA reads TGTGCCAGCAGACAGGGGGGGAGCACTGAAGCTTTCTTT.

This clonotype was picked up many times. The chain uses TRBV2 and TRBJ2-7; perhaps D is TRBD1 or TRBD2 (7 bases each). The ends were cut back, 6 bases at V and 1 base at J, with 19 bases in the middle. Germline lookup yields CDR1 SNHLY and CDR2 FYNNEI. This CDR3 has 16 residues. The CDR3 DNA reads TGTGCCAGCAGGGGGGGGGCAGGCAGGGGGTCCTACGAGCAGTACTTC. Residues: CASRGGAGRGSYEQYF.

V and J are TRBV11-2 and TRBJ2-4; a weak D match, TRBD2 (5 bases). This CDR3 is 17 amino acids long. V shed 5 bases and J shed 6 bases, with 23 bases lying between them. Germline CDR1 and CDR2: SGHAT and FQNNGV. CDR3 DNA sequence: TGTGCCAGCAGCCAAGCTCTCACTAGTGGGTGGGCAAACATTCAGTACTTC. The encoded protein is CASSQALTSGWANIQYF.

The rearrangement joins TRBV7-3 to TRBJ2-1; weak D call: TRBD2 (7 bases). V dropped 1 base and J dropped 9 bases, with 16 bases sitting between them. The CDR3 sequence is 15 residues long. Looked up from germline, CDR1 is SGHTA and CDR2 is FQGTGA. The CDR3 loop is CASSLMAGAQSEQFF. For the CDR3, the DNA is TGTGCCAGCAGCTTAATGGCGGGGGCCCAGAGTGAGCAGTTCTTC.

As concerns this clonotype: This may be a read error: a much more frequent sequence differs by one nucleotide. DNA of the CDR3: TGTGCCAGCAGTCTGGAGGTGGGCCAGCCCCAGCATTTT. It yields the protein CASSLEVGQPQHF. The V gene is TRBV6-2 or TRBV6-3, the J gene TRBJ1-5; D not resolved. V was clipped by 5 bases and J by 7 bases, with 12 bases between them. Germline CDR1 is MNHEY and CDR2 is SVGEGT. The CDR3 runs 13 residues.

For this clonotype: With a far larger clone one base away, a read error is the likely cause. The chain joins TRBV28 to TRBJ1-5; D gene unclear. The ends were cut back, 2 bases at V and 3 bases at J, with 5 bases in the middle. Germline-derived CDR1 and CDR2 are MDHEN and SYDVKM. The CDR3 has 13 residues. The CDR3 DNA follows: TGTGCCAGCAGTTTAGCGGCCAATCAGCCCCAGCATTTT. It specifies CASSLAANQPQHF.

As for this clonotype: At one end the junction does not follow the germline gene, possibly because of a read error. The J gene is TRBJ2-1, the V gene TRBV6-2 or TRBV6-3; a weak D match, TRBD1 (5 bases). CDR1 is MNHEY, CDR2 SVGEGT, per germline. This CDR3 has 14 amino acids. CDR3 sequence reads: CASSYSTPDNEQFF. The CDR3 DNA follows: TGTGCCAGCAGTTACTCGACCCCGGACAACGAGCAGTTCTTC.

As regards this clonotype: The junction does not match germline at one end; this may be a read error. The chain combines TRBV6-9 with TRBJ1-4; TRBD1 might be the D (6 bases). The CDR3 is 14 residues long. Germline CDR1 is MNHGY and CDR2 is SVAAGI. CDR3 nucleotide sequence: TGTGCCAGCAGGACCCGGACAGTTAATGAAAAGCTGTGTTTT. Protein sequence: CASRTRTVNEKLCF.

This clonotype was recorded many times. V is TRBV20-1 and J is TRBJ2-1, with D possibly being TRBD2 (6 bases). Looked up from germline, CDR1 is DFQATT and CDR2 is SNEGSKA (reference sequence). The CDR3 has 14 amino acids. Trimming removed 0 bases at V and 7 bases at J, with 13 bases between. CDR3 amino acids: CSARDRDFLNEQFF. The CDR3 bases are TGCAGTGCTAGAGACCGGGACTTCTTAAATGAGCAGTTCTTC.

This clonotype has a count of ten or more. This chain connects TRBV6-1 to TRBJ2-1; 12 nucleotides match TRBD1. The CDR3 length is 14 residues. The V gene's germline CDR1 is MNHNS and CDR2 SASEGT. V was pared by 8 bases and J by 6 bases, with 5 bases of the junction left unmatched. The CDR3 DNA follows: TGTGCCAGCTTCGGGACAGGGGGCTTCAATGAGCAGTTCTTC. Its protein is CASFGTGGFNEQFF.

The CDR3 sequence: CASSEAHRRGLRRRTEAFF. The DNA for the CDR3 is TGTGCCAGCAGTGAAGCGCACCGCAGGGGGCTTAGAAGGAGGACTGAAGCTTTCTTT. V usage is TRBV2 and J usage is TRBJ1-1, with TRBD1 identical over 8 bases. The length of the CDR3 is 19 residues. Germline CDR1 reads SNHLY; CDR2 reads FYNNEI. Trimming removed 0 bases from V and 5 bases from J; junction bases left unmatched: 17. The full variable domain, rest sourced from reference TRBV2 and TRBJ1-1, is EPEVTQTPSHQVTQMGQEVILRCVPISNHLYFYWYRQILGQKVEFLVSFYNNEISEKSEIFDDQFSVERPDGSNFTLKIRSTKLEDSAMYFCASSEAHRRGLRRRTEAFFGQGTRLTVV.

The table lists this clonotype with many counts. V and J are TRBV5-1 and TRBJ1-2; 7 bases are shared with TRBD1. Looked up from germline, CDR1 is SGHRS and CDR2 is YFSETQ. Trimming cost V 4 bases and J 13 bases; bases outside gene matches: 16. This CDR3 has 14 amino acids. The CDR3 nucleotides read TGCGCCAGCAGCCTGGGACAGAGTGACCCAAGGCGCACCTTC. Protein: CASSLGQSDPRRTF.

This clonotype was seen at least ten times. V gene TRBV27 combines with J gene TRBJ2-3; 7 nucleotides match TRBD1. Germline loops: CDR1 MNHEY, CDR2 SMNVEV (reference sequence). CDR3 length: 19 amino acids. With V trimmed by 6 bases and J by 4 bases, 22 bases remained unmatched. DNA for the CDR3: TGTGCCAGCAGGGGATTTCGACAGGGTGTCTGGGGCAAGTCAGATACGCAGTATTTT. Amino acids: CASRGFRQGVWGKSDTQYF.

At least ten counts were recorded for this clonotype. No DNA is shown, since the ends of the CDR3 on it are uncertain; the CDR3 is the one TCRdb lists. V usage is TRBV11-2 and J usage is TRBJ1-1. The CDR3 length equals 12 residues, ends included. CDR1 is SGHAT and CDR2 is FQNNGV in the germline V gene. This chain's CDR3 is CASSSSVAEAFF.

The table lists this clonotype with a few counts. The CDR3 loop reads CASSQEEVTGANVLTF. CDR3 DNA sequence: TGCGCCAGCAGCCAAGAGGAGGTTACTGGGGCCAACGTCCTGACTTTC. The genes are TRBV4-1 and TRBJ2-6; TRBD2 is a possible D gene (5 bases). Germline values: CDR1 MGHRA, CDR2 YSYEKL. This CDR3 has 16 residues. V was cut by 0 bases and J by 2 bases, with 8 bases left in between.

In this sample, this clonotype turned up many times. This chain connects TRBV6-5 to TRBJ1-1; D not resolved. CDR1 and CDR2 (germline): MNHEY, SVGAGI. V lost 2 bases and J lost 1, with 8 bases in between. The CDR3 covers 14 residues. The CDR3 DNA sequence: TGTGCCAGCAGTTACCCGGGTCGGAACACTGAAGCTTTCTTT. This gives the protein CASSYPGRNTEAFF.

This clonotype was found many times. The chain carries TRBV19 and TRBJ1-5; the D is unclear. Deletions cut 3 bases from V and 4 bases from J, with 13 bases between. The CDR3 loop spans 15 amino acids. The V gene's germline CDR1 is LNHDA and CDR2 SQIVND (reference sequence). DNA of the CDR3: TGTGCCAGTAGTATTGGGAGGTCAGGAAATCAGCCCCAGCATTTT. The encoded protein is CASSIGRSGNQPQHF.

The chain links TRBV7-6 to TRBJ2-5, with 10 nucleotides matching TRBD2. The CDR3 extends over 18 amino acids. Germline CDR1 and CDR2: SGHVS and FNYEAQ. J gave up 1 base and V 0 bases, and 8 bases lay outside the gene matches. CDR3 loop: CASSLAQGLAGAQETQYF. DNA of the CDR3: TGTGCCAGCAGCTTAGCGCAGGGGCTAGCGGGGGCCCAAGAGACCCAGTACTTC.

This clonotype was observed many times. The V and J genes are TRBV24-1 and TRBJ2-1; TRBD2 aligns across 8 bases. After removal of 9 bases from V and 7 bases from J, the junction contained 10 bases not matched to a gene. Germline V gene data show CDR1 as KGHDR and CDR2 as SFDVKD. CDR3 length: 14 residues. The CDR3 DNA sequence: TGTGCCACCGGGGTGGCGGGAGGAGTAAATGAGCAGTTCTTC. This gives the protein CATGVAGGVNEQFF.

The sample holds many counts of this clonotype. V usage is TRBV30 and J usage is TRBJ2-7, with TRBD1 matching 8 bases. This CDR3 has 15 residues. Germline loops: CDR1 GTSNPN, CDR2 SVGIG (reference sequence). The V segment lost 1 base and the J segment 0 bases; nucleotides outside the gene matches: 5. CDR3 protein: CAWSAKDRASYEQYF. CDR3 coding DNA: TGTGCCTGGAGTGCTAAGGACAGGGCCTCCTACGAGCAGTACTTC.